A single sample gave rise to the 18 T cell receptor beta chains below, sequenced in a study of T-cell memory formation after mild COVID-19. MiXCR, applied by TCRdb to the 5' RACE reads, yields one record per CDR3 protein. The sample carries 50,000 or so distinct CDR3 sequences, 9.3% recorded once. The sample consisted of PBMCs or a T cell subset sorted from them (not recorded which). The source is an adult woman who had mild COVID-19 (a few samples of this study predate the infection). Cell type and time point are not known.

This clonotype was seen a handful of times. CDR3 bases: TGCGCCAGCAGTGAGCCGGACAGGGTTAGGGAGACCCAGTACTTC. Its protein product is CASSEPDRVRETQYF. V is TRBV10-2 and J is TRBJ2-5; 8 nucleotides agree with TRBD1. With V trimmed by 2 bases and J by 5 bases, 7 bases remained unmatched. CDR1 and CDR2 from the germline V gene are WSHSY and SAAADI. The length of the CDR3 is 15 residues.

V gene TRBV7-2 combines with J gene TRBJ1-2; D unresolved. This CDR3 contains 11 residues. V was cut by 4 bases and J by 5 bases, with 5 bases left in between. Looked up from germline, CDR1 is SGHTA and CDR2 is FQGNSA. CDR3 sequence reads: CASSSGYGYTF. CDR3 DNA: TGTGCCAGCAGCTCCGGGTATGGCTACACCTTC.

This clonotype came up a few times. The chain is built from TRBV27 and TRBJ1-5; D perhaps matches TRBD1 (5 bases). This CDR3 has 17 amino acids. V shed 6 bases and J shed 0 bases, with 18 bases lying between them. Germline lookup yields CDR1 MNHEY and CDR2 SMNVEV (reference sequence). The CDR3 coding sequence is TGTGCCAGCAGCCCCCGCCGGGGGGGGTATAGCAATCAGCCCCAGCATTTT. The encoded protein is CASSPRRGGYSNQPQHF.

Only a few counts were recorded for this clonotype. This chain connects TRBV15 to TRBJ2-1; D may be TRBD2 (6 bases). Trimming shortened V by 0 bases and J by 7 bases, and 10 bases separated the two germline ends. Germline lookup yields CDR1 LNHNV and CDR2 YYDKDF (reference sequence). The CDR3 consists of 14 residues. The CDR3 spells CATSRDRGWNEQFF. DNA of the CDR3: TGTGCCACCAGCAGAGATCGGGGGTGGAATGAGCAGTTCTTC.

Many counts were recorded for this clonotype. The chain links TRBV7-3 to TRBJ2-2; D may match TRBD1 or TRBD2 (5 bases each). The V gene's germline CDR1 is SGHTA and CDR2 FQGTGA. Trimming took off 5 bases at V and 5 bases at J, with 15 bases between the two ends. CDR3 length: 15 residues. The chain's CDR3 is CASSPTGPLTGELFF. The CDR3 DNA follows: TGTGCCAGCAGCCCTACGGGACCCCTAACCGGGGAGCTGTTTTTT.

The rearrangement uses TRBV4-3 and TRBJ2-5; D not certain. This CDR3 spans 12 amino acids. Germline lookup yields CDR1 LGHNA and CDR2 YSLEER. V was cut by 0 bases and J by 11 bases, with 10 bases left in between. The CDR3: CASSQDADEQYF. The CDR3 DNA reads as TGCGCCAGCAGCCAAGATGCCGATGAGCAGTACTTC.

V usage is TRBV15 and J usage is TRBJ2-5; D remains unclear. V lost 9 bases and J lost 0, with 11 bases in between. The CDR3 runs 13 residues. In germline, CDR1 is LNHNV, CDR2 YYDKDF (reference sequence). The CDR3 here is CATSEEYQETQYF. For the CDR3, the DNA is TGTGCCACATCAGAGGAATACCAAGAGACCCAGTACTTC.

This clonotype was counted at least ten times. The CDR3 is CASSESLGLADALEQYF. The CDR3 region has the DNA TGTGCCAGCAGTGAATCTCTCGGACTAGCGGATGCCCTCGAGCAGTACTTC. This chain joins TRBV25-1 and TRBJ2-7; 10 positions match TRBD2. The CDR3 totals 17 residues. V was pared by 1 base and J by 6 bases, with 12 bases of the junction left unmatched. The V gene's germline CDR1 is MGHDK and CDR2 SYGVNS.

Many counts were recorded for this clonotype. This chain links TRBV12-3 or TRBV12-4 with TRBJ1-4; no clear D. V was pared by 6 bases and J by 2 bases, with 16 bases between. The length of the CDR3 is 16 residues. The CDR3 region has the DNA TGTGCCAGCAGCCCCTCCATATTTGGGACTAATGAAAAACTGTTTTTT. This sequence encodes CASSPSIFGTNEKLFF.

The gene calls are TRBV24-1 and TRBJ2-1, with 7 bases fitting TRBD2. The CDR3 is 13 amino acids. Germline values: CDR1 KGHDR, CDR2 SFDVKD. J lost 9 bases, V lost 1 base, and 2 bases had no gene match. The CDR3 spells CATSDFGGGEQFF. The CDR3 region has the DNA TGTGCCACCAGTGATTTCGGCGGGGGTGAGCAGTTCTTC.

The sample holds many counts of this clonotype. The rearrangement links TRBV14 to TRBJ2-7; maybe TRBD2 (7 bases). CDR1 and CDR2 (germline): SGHDN, FVKESK. The CDR3 spans 15 residues. Trimming stripped 1 base from V and 2 bases from J, with 12 bases between. The CDR3 DNA reads TGTGCCAGCAGCCAAGTCCTAGGGGGGGCCTACGAGCAGTACTTC. Protein sequence: CASSQVLGGAYEQYF.

This sequence joins TRBV7-2 and TRBJ1-1, with TRBD1 as a possible D gene (6 bases). The CDR3 length is 13 residues. Germline CDR1 reads SGHTA; CDR2 reads FQGNSA. The V and J ends lost 5 bases and 5 bases respectively, with 12 bases between them. The CDR3 region has the DNA TGTGCCAGCAGCCGACTTCAGGGGACTGAAGCTTTCTTT. Translation gives CASSRLQGTEAFF.

The sample holds a few counts of this clonotype. This chain uses TRBV6-5 with TRBJ1-2; D is unclear. V was pared by 2 bases and J by 6 bases, with 10 bases between. The germline V gene encodes CDR1 MNHEY and CDR2 SVGAGI. The CDR3 totals 13 residues. As DNA, the CDR3 is TGTGCCAGCAGTTACGCAGCTTACAATGGCTACACCTTC. Translated, it gives CASSYAAYNGYTF.

This clonotype has ten or more counts. The chain combines TRBV2 with TRBJ2-5; 9 nucleotides line up with TRBD2. In germline, CDR1 is SNHLY, CDR2 FYNNEI. Trimming took 7 bases from V and 5 from J; bases not matched to a gene: 11. The CDR3 runs 15 residues. CDR3 in DNA: TGTGCCAGCAATACAGGGACTAGCTGGGGTGAGACCCAGTACTTC. It codes for CASNTGTSWGETQYF. The entire variable domain, with the rest obtained from reference TRBV2 and TRBJ2-5, is as follows: EPEVTQTPSHQVTQMGQEVILRCVPISNHLYFYWYRQILGQKVEFLVSFYNNEISEKSEIFDDQFSVERPDGSNFTLKIRSTKLEDSAMYFCASNTGTSWGETQYFGPGTRLLVL.

At least ten counts were recorded for this clonotype. CDR3 amino acids: CASSLALAGGGYEQFF. The CDR3, as DNA: TGCGCCAGCAGCTTGGCTCTAGCGGGAGGTGGTTATGAGCAGTTCTTC. The chain combines TRBV5-1 with TRBJ2-1; 11 nucleotides agree with TRBD2. J gave up 8 bases and V 0 bases, and 7 bases lay outside the gene matches. Germline CDR1 and CDR2: SGHRS and YFSETQ. The CDR3 runs 16 residues. The entire variable domain, with the rest obtained from reference TRBV5-1 and TRBJ2-1, is as follows: KAGVTQTPRYLIKTRGQQVTLSCSPISGHRSVSWYQQTPGQGLQFLFEYFSETQRNKGNFPGRFSGRQFSNSRSEMNVSTLELGDSALYLCASSLALAGGGYEQFFGPGTRLTVL.

In its sample, this clonotype was seen a few times. The DNA for the CDR3 is TGTGCCAGCAGTTCGTCGGGCTCTGGGGCCAACGTCCTGACTTTC. Its translation is CASSSSGSGANVLTF. This chain uses TRBV12-3 or TRBV12-4 with TRBJ2-6; D is uncertain. The V end was cut by 4 bases, the J end by 0 bases, with 7 bases between. The CDR3 spans 15 residues.

As regards this clonotype: One end of the junction is discordant with germline, which a read error may explain. The chain is built from TRBV11-3 and TRBJ2-7, with TRBD1 identical over 11 bases. This CDR3 spans 19 amino acids. Per germline, CDR1 SGHNT and CDR2 YENEEA. The CDR3 is CARSSHPGTGGMSSYEQYF. Written as DNA, the CDR3 is TGTGCCAGAAGCTCTCACCCCGGGACAGGGGGTATGAGCTCCTACGAGCAGTACTTC.

This clonotype appeared a few times. The CDR3 reads CASSSWTDQPQHF. DNA of the CDR3: TGTGCCAGCAGCTCTTGGACTGATCAGCCCCAGCATTTT. The genes are TRBV3-1 and TRBJ1-5; D gene ambiguous. Germline V CDR1 and CDR2: LGHDT, YNNKEL (reference sequence). The CDR3 totals 13 residues. Trimming took 5 bases from V and 5 from J, leaving 10 bases between them.